This T cell receptor beta chain was obtained from a study of a mutant IDH1 vaccine in newly diagnosed glioma. CDR1 and CDR2 from the germline V gene are MNHEY and SMNVEV (reference sequence). This CDR3 region has 16 residues. Trimming took 2 bases from V and 6 from J; bases not matched to a gene: 11. Concerning this clone: The antigen remains undetermined.

The sample's time point: week 35, safety follow-up. Alongside topical imiquimod, each dose of vaccine comprised 300 ug of mutant IDH1 20-mer peptide. The table came from immunoSEQ multiplex PCR; TCRdb's copy has only in-frame clones and leaves some out. The data contain about 69,000 clones, around 87% of them seen just once; the ten biggest clones take up about 2%. This specimen was PBMCs, taken from a glioma patient whose treatment included an IDH1 peptide vaccine. V gene TRBV27 combines with J gene TRBJ1-2, with 8 bases that match TRBD1. The sequence was obtained from a young man with glioma. CDR3 nucleotide sequence: TGTGCCAGCAGTTTACTGGGGGCAGGGGGCGTTCATGGCTACACCTTC. Translation gives CASSLLGAGGVHGYTF.